This TCR beta chain was recorded in a study of identical twins. This clonotype was seen a few times. TCRdb reanalysed the 5' RACE reads using MiXCR and keeps one entry per CDR3 protein. The sample includes 400,000 to 650,000 distinct CDR3 sequences, 22% of them seen just once. Deletions cut 1 base from V and 3 bases from J, with 9 bases between. Germline-derived CDR1 and CDR2 are SGHKS and YYEKEE (reference sequence). The CDR3 is 14 residues long. This sample was also put to use in a study of T cells expressing NK-cell markers.

The sample taken for sequencing was CD4+ T cells sorted from blood. The source of this sequence is a young woman in good health. V and J are TRBV5-5 and TRBJ2-3; possibly TRBD1 for D (6 bases). CDR3 residues: CASSLIQGTDTQYF. DNA for the CDR3: TGTGCCAGCAGCTTGATCCAGGGGACAGATACGCAGTATTTT.